A selection of T cell receptor beta chains follows, all from one sample in a study of blood T cell repertoires in COVID-19. Method: immunoSEQ multiplex PCR; TCRdb's copy keeps in-frame clones and lacks some. The sample includes 400,000 to 550,000 clones, approximately 90% of them seen just once. The sequenced material came from peripheral blood. The receptors derive from a woman in her 30s with acute or convalescent COVID-19. CDR3s include the opening cysteine and the closing phenylalanine or tryptophan. The D gene is left open where the match is weak. Rows give clone size only sometimes, using once, few, many, or a class for an expanded clone.

CDR3nt,CDR3aa,j_gene,abundance,v_gene,d_gene
TGTGCCAGCAGCTTAGATAAGAGCTCCTACAATGAGCAGTTCTTC,CASSLDKSSYNEQFF,TRBJ2-1,-,TRBV7-2,-
TGTGCCAGCAGTCGACGGGGGGAATTCCCTCGGGCCCAGCATTTT,CASSRRGEFPRAQHF,TRBJ1-5,once,TRBV6-5,-
TGTGCCAGCAGTCCTCAAGGGACAGTTACTAACTATGGCTACACCTTC,CASSPQGTVTNYGYTF,TRBJ1-2,-,TRBV28,TRBD1
TGTGCCAGCAGTGCCGGGGGGCCCTACAATGAGCAGTTCTTC,CASSAGGPYNEQFF,TRBJ2-1,once,TRBV27,-
TGTGCCAGCAGCTTGGCAGGACAGGCCCACTACGAGCAGTACTTC,CASSLAGQAHYEQYF,TRBJ2-7,-,TRBV5-5,TRBD1
TGTGCCAGTAGACAGGGTTCAGAGACCCAGTACTTC,CASRQGSETQYF,TRBJ2-5,few,TRBV19,-
TGTGCCAGCAGCCAAAGGGTGGCTCCGGGACAGGGGAACAACGAGCAGTACTTC,CASSQRVAPGQGNNEQYF,TRBJ2-7,-,TRBV3-1/TRBV3-2,TRBD1
TGTGCCAGCAGCCCCCACCAACAGTACACCGGGGAGCTGTTTTTT,CASSPHQQYTGELFF,TRBJ2-2,-,TRBV7-9,-
TGTGCCAGCAGTGAAGTACAGGGCGCGACTTTT,CASSEVQGATF,TRBJ1-4,once,TRBV6-1,-
TGTGCCACCAGCGATGAGGCGGGGGCGGACACCGGGGAGCTGTTTTTT,CATSDEAGADTGELFF,TRBJ2-2,-,TRBV15,-
TGCGCCAGCAGCCAAGCAAGTTCCCGTGTACAGGGCAACATTCAGTACTTC,CASSQASSRVQGNIQYF,TRBJ2-4,once,TRBV4-1,-
TGTGCCACCTCAGGACAGGAAAGGAACTATGGCTACACCTTC,CATSGQERNYGYTF,TRBJ1-2,-,TRBV24-1,TRBD1
TGTGCCAGCAGCACCCCTGACAGTCAAGAGACCCAGTACTTC,CASSTPDSQETQYF,TRBJ2-5,-,TRBV5-4,-
TGTGCCAGCAGCTTCCCCTTGTCCTACAATGAGCAGTTCTTC,CASSFPLSYNEQFF,TRBJ2-1,-,TRBV7-9,-
TGTGCCAGCAGTCATCTGCGAGCGGGGGGCTCCTACAATGAGCAGTTCTTC,CASSHLRAGGSYNEQFF,TRBJ2-1,-,TRBV11-2,TRBD2
TGTGCCAGCAGCGAAGACTTGCCAGATACGCAGTATTTT,CASSEDLPDTQYF,TRBJ2-3,-,TRBV7-3,-
TGTGCCAGCTTACGACTAGCAGGAGAGACCCAGTACTTC,CASLRLAGETQYF,TRBJ2-5,once,TRBV2,TRBD2
TGTGCCAGCAGAACAGGGTTAGGCTACACCTTC,CASRTGLGYTF,TRBJ1-2,-,TRBV12-3/TRBV12-4,-
TGTGCCACCAGTGACTCCCGGGGGACCTACGAGCAGTACTTC,CATSDSRGTYEQYF,TRBJ2-7,once,TRBV24-1,-
TGTGCCAGCAGCACTAGCGGGGGAGAAGGAGATACGCAGTATTTT,CASSTSGGEGDTQYF,TRBJ2-3,-,TRBV2,TRBD2
TGTGCCAGCAGCCAAAGACCGGGACAGGGCATGGGGGGCTACACCTTC,CASSQRPGQGMGGYTF,TRBJ1-2,-,TRBV27,TRBD1
TGTGCCAGCACCCCGAGCAGGGGGCAGAATGAGCAGTTCTTC,CASTPSRGQNEQFF,TRBJ2-1,-,TRBV6-6,TRBD1
TGTGCCAGCAGCCCAACGGGACTAGCGGGGGGGATGGAGACCCAGTACTTC,CASSPTGLAGGMETQYF,TRBJ2-5,-,TRBV7-9,TRBD2
TGCGCCAGCAGCCACCTCGACAGGGGAGAGACCCAGTACTTC,CASSHLDRGETQYF,TRBJ2-5,-,TRBV4-1,TRBD1
TGTGCCAGCAGCTCGTTCGGGACAGCCGATGGCTACACCTTC,CASSSFGTADGYTF,TRBJ1-2,-,TRBV7-9,TRBD1
TGTGCCAGCAGTAACAGGGAGCAGTTCTTC,CASSNREQFF,TRBJ2-1,-,TRBV6-5,-
TGTGCTAGTGGTTTGGCCGGGGCAGATACGCAGTATTTT,CASGLAGADTQYF,TRBJ2-3,-,TRBV12-5,-
TGTGCCAGCAGCGCAGGACAGAGCCCCTCCTACGAGCAGTACTTC,CASSAGQSPSYEQYF,TRBJ2-7,-,TRBV9,-
TGTGCCAGCAGTCGGGACTTAGAAGAGACCCAGTACTTC,CASSRDLEETQYF,TRBJ2-5,-,TRBV6-4,-
TGCGCCAGCAGCTTGGGAGGGCCCGGAAACACCATATATTTT,CASSLGGPGNTIYF,TRBJ1-3,-,TRBV5-1,-
TGTGCCAGCAGTGAATCGTCTCGACTTGCGGGCTACACCTTC,CASSESSRLAGYTF,TRBJ1-2,-,TRBV6-1,-
TGTGCCACCAGTGATGCAGGGGACACAGATACGCAGTATTTT,CATSDAGDTDTQYF,TRBJ2-3,-,TRBV24-1,-
TGTGCCAGCAGTGAAGTGCAGCTAGGCGGGGAGCTGTTTTTT,CASSEVQLGGELFF,TRBJ2-2,-,TRBV2,-
TGTGCCATCGCCGGGCGAGCGGGAGAGGGGAGGCAAGAGACCCAGTACTTC,CAIAGRAGEGRQETQYF,TRBJ2-5,-,TRBV10-3,TRBD2
TGTGCCAGCAGTTTACCACCGACAGGGTACTATGGCTACACCTTC,CASSLPPTGYYGYTF,TRBJ1-2,-,TRBV28,TRBD1
TGTGCCAGCATTGGACTAGCGGGGGGCATAGATACGCAGTATTTT,CASIGLAGGIDTQYF,TRBJ2-3,-,TRBV6-5,TRBD2
TGTGCTAGTGGTTTAGGGGCCACCTCTCTCGAGACCCAGTACTTC,CASGLGATSLETQYF,TRBJ2-5,-,TRBV12-5,-
TGTGCCAGCAGATCCCCCGGGACAGGGGGCTTAACTGAAGCTTTCTTT,CASRSPGTGGLTEAFF,TRBJ1-1,-,TRBV7-9,TRBD1
TGTGCCAGCAGTGAAGGGGCGGGGGCTGGAAATGAGCAGTTCTTC,CASSEGAGAGNEQFF,TRBJ2-1,many,TRBV2,-
TGTGCCAGCGCCGAGACAGGGAGCGCTGAAGCTTTCTTT,CASAETGSAEAFF,TRBJ1-1,-,TRBV11-1,TRBD1
TGTGCCAGCAGCCAGTCCGGGACAAGGGGGAAATTTGGCGAGCAGTACTTC,CASSQSGTRGKFGEQYF,TRBJ2-7,-,TRBV14,-